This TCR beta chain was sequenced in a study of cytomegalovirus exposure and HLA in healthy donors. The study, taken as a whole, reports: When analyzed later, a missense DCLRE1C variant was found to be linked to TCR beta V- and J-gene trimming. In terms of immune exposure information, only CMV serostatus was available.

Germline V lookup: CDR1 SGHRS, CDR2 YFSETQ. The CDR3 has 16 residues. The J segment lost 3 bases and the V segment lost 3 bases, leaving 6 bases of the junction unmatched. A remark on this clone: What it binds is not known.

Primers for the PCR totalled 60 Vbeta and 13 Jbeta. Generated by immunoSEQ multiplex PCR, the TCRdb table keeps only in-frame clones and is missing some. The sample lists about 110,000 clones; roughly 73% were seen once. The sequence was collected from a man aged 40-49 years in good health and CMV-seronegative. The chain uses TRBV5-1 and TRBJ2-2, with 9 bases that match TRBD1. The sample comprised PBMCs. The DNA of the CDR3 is TGCGCCAGCAGCTGGTCCCGGACAGGGGACACCGGGGAGCTGTTTTTT. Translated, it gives CASSWSRTGDTGELFF.